This entry lists 14 T cell receptor beta chains sequenced from one sample in a study of cytomegalovirus exposure and HLA in healthy donors. The PCR ran on 60 Vbeta and 13 Jbeta primers. TCRdb's copy holds only in-frame clones and misses some; the assay was immunoSEQ multiplex PCR. The table lists roughly 100,000 clones, approximately 70% of them singletons. Input material: PBMCs. The source of these receptors is a middle-aged man in good health and CMV-seropositive.

The genes are TRBV4-3 and TRBJ2-5; tentative D call: TRBD1 (6 bases). The assigned J gene may be wrong: the sequence end matches TRBJ2-7 better. From germline, CDR1 is LGHNA and CDR2 YSLEER. The CDR3 is made up of 15 amino acids. The CDR3 spells CASSQDQGTSYEQYF. The DNA for the CDR3 is TGCGCCAGCAGCCAAGATCAGGGGACAAGCTACGAGCAGTACTTC.

The chain carries TRBV5-4 and TRBJ1-3; a possible D gene is TRBD1 (6 bases). Trimming removed 6 bases from V and 0 bases from J, with 13 bases in between. From germline, CDR1 is SGHNT and CDR2 YYREEE (reference sequence). The length of the CDR3 is 15 residues. Written as DNA, the CDR3 is TGTGCCAGCACCCGGGGGGGGCCCTCTGGAAACACCATATATTTT. Translating it yields CASTRGGPSGNTIYF.

The chain is built from TRBV19 and TRBJ2-2, with 9 positions matching TRBD1. Germline CDR1 and CDR2: LNHDA and SQIVND (reference sequence). Germline trimming cut 8 bases from V and 8 bases from J; bases unmatched to any gene: 12. This CDR3 has 15 residues. This CDR3 reads CASDPGQGLVGELFF. The CDR3 DNA is TGTGCCAGTGATCCGGGACAGGGCCTGGTTGGGGAGCTGTTTTTT. Variable domain in full (rest from reference TRBV19 and TRBJ2-2): DGGITQSPKYLFRKEGQNVTLSCEQNLNHDAMYWYRQDPGQGLRLIYYSQIVNDFQKGDIAEGYSVSREKKESFPLTVTSAQKNPTAFYLCASDPGQGLVGELFFGEGSRLTVL.

This chain uses TRBV5-1 with TRBJ2-1, with 9 bases matching TRBD2. The CDR3 has 15 amino acids. V gave up 4 bases and J gave up 8 bases; unmatched junction bases: 10. The germline V gene has CDR1 SGHRS and CDR2 YFSETQ. CDR3 DNA sequence: TGCGCCAGCAGCCCCGGACTAGCGCGAGGGTATGAGCAGTTCTTC. This gives the protein CASSPGLARGYEQFF.

J is TRBJ2-5 and V is TRBV6-6; a possible D gene is TRBD2 (5 bases). The CDR3 consists of 14 residues. The germline V and J ends were trimmed by 2 bases and 5 bases, with 12 bases remaining between them. Germline CDR1 reads MNHNY; CDR2 reads SVGAGI (reference sequence). The CDR3 DNA follows: TGTGCCAGCAGTTACCCTGGACTCGGGGAGACCCAGTACTTC. It specifies CASSYPGLGETQYF.

The chain carries TRBV6-5 and TRBJ2-7; 8 nucleotides line up with TRBD2. Trimming took 2 bases from V and 3 from J; bases not matched to a gene: 6. Germline-derived CDR1 and CDR2 are MNHEY and SVGAGI. CDR3 length equals 15 residues. In DNA form, the CDR3 reads TGTGCCAGCAGTTACGGTCGTAGCGGGATCTACGAGCAGTACGTC. It encodes CASSYGRSGIYEQYV.

This clone was observed a few times. The V and J genes are TRBV4-3 and TRBJ2-5; D not certain. The germline V gene has CDR1 LGHNA and CDR2 YSLEER. Trimming cost V 4 bases and J 5 bases, with 11 bases left between them. The CDR3 loop spans 13 amino acids. The CDR3 region is CASSPELSETQYF. Here the CDR3 DNA reads TGCGCCAGCAGCCCCGAACTATCTGAGACCCAGTACTTC.

The V call is TRBV2, the J call TRBJ2-7; 7 bases fit TRBD2. J gave up 3 bases and V 10 bases, and 9 bases lay outside the gene matches. Germline lookup yields CDR1 SNHLY and CDR2 FYNNEI. This CDR3 is built from 13 residues. In DNA, the CDR3 is TGTGCCACCGTCGGGGGGACGTTCTACGAGCAGTACTTC. This sequence encodes CATVGGTFYEQYF. The full variable domain, in which reference TRBV2 and TRBJ2-7 provide the parts outside the CDR3, is EPEVTQTPSHQVTQMGQEVILRCVPISNHLYFYWYRQILGQKVEFLVSFYNNEISEKSEIFDDQFSVERPDGSNFTLKIRSTKLEDSAMYFCATVGGTFYEQYFGPGTRLTVT.

This rearrangement joins TRBV6-1 to TRBJ2-3; TRBD1 matches at 7 bases. This CDR3 is 15 amino acids long. Germline lookup yields CDR1 MNHNS and CDR2 SASEGT. The V segment lost 2 bases and the J segment 1 base; nucleotides outside the gene matches: 3. The CDR3 DNA is TGTGCCAGCAGTGAATCTACAGGGGGCACAGATACGCAGTATTTT. Amino acid sequence: CASSESTGGTDTQYF.

V usage is TRBV5-1 and J usage is TRBJ2-7, with D perhaps matching TRBD1 (7 bases). CDR1 and CDR2 from the germline V gene are SGHRS and YFSETQ. V was pared by 4 bases and J by 2 bases, with 13 bases between. The CDR3 is made up of 14 amino acids. CDR3 sequence reads: CASSTQGGPYEQYF. CDR3 nucleotides: TGCGCCAGCAGCACCCAGGGGGGCCCCTACGAGCAGTACTTC.

The rearrangement links TRBV27 to TRBJ1-2, with D unclear. This CDR3 has 14 amino acids. Germline values: CDR1 MNHEY, CDR2 SMNVEV (reference sequence). Trimming shortened V by 5 bases and J by 0 bases, and 10 bases separated the two germline ends. This CDR3 reads CASSAGVTNYGYTF. CDR3 bases: TGTGCCAGCAGTGCCGGAGTGACTAACTATGGCTACACCTTC.

Written as DNA, the CDR3 is TGTGCCACTTTAGCGGGGAACGGGGAGACCCAGTACTTC. It specifies CATLAGNGETQYF. The chain couples TRBV30 to TRBJ2-5; 8 positions agree with TRBD2. The CDR3 loop spans 13 amino acids. After removal of 8 bases from V and 5 bases from J, the junction contained 10 bases not matched to a gene. The germline CDR1 and CDR2 sequences are GTSNPN and SVGIG (reference sequence).

The chain employs TRBV6-5 and TRBJ1-5; D is ambiguous. V was cut by 0 bases and J by 4 bases, with 10 bases left in between. Germline CDR1 MNHEY, CDR2 SVGAGI. The CDR3 runs 15 residues. CDR3 residues: CASSYSRGLNQPQHF. CDR3 DNA sequence: TGTGCCAGCAGTTACTCGAGAGGGCTAAATCAGCCCCAGCATTTT.

The gene calls are TRBV2 and TRBJ2-5; 14 bases align to TRBD2. J was trimmed by 2 bases and V by 3 bases; bases with no gene match: 8. The length of the CDR3 is 18 residues. CDR1 is SNHLY, CDR2 FYNNEI, per germline. For the CDR3, the DNA is TGTGCCAGCAGTGACCCCGGGACTAGCGGGAGTGGACAAGAGACCCAGTACTTC. Translated, it gives CASSDPGTSGSGQETQYF.